This T cell receptor beta chain was identified during a study of cytomegalovirus exposure and HLA in healthy donors. Primers for the PCR totalled 60 Vbeta and 13 Jbeta. Repertoires were generated with immunoSEQ multiplex PCR, while TCRdb's copy carries only in-frame clones and drops some. The sample includes 150,000 to 250,000 clones, about 81% of them seen just once. CDR1 and CDR2 (germline): KGHSH, LQKENI. The trim removed 3 bases at V and 1 base at J, leaving 5 bases unmatched. CDR3 length equals 15 residues. The origin of this receptor is a woman in her fifties or sixties in good health and CMV-seropositive. The sequenced sample was PBMCs. The gene calls are TRBV18 and TRBJ1-1; the match to TRBD1 covers 7 bases. This chain's CDR3 is CASSPSGTENTEAFF. The DNA of the CDR3 is TGTGCCAGCTCACCCTCCGGGACAGAGAACACTGAAGCTTTCTTT.